This entry concerns a single TCR beta chain. The target antigen is unknown. This specimen comes from a study of glioma-infiltrating T cells. Study context: Before surgery, glioma patients received dexamethasone for at most six days. General study points: Above-expected tissue-blood divergence occurred in all gliomas, most in low-grade ones.

Amplification of TCR alpha and beta CDR3 regions from RNA used iRepertoire nested multiplex PCR. In TCRdb, the multiplex PCR reads were re-called with MiXCR into one record per CDR3 protein. The sample has 300,000 to 450,000 distinct CDR3 sequences, roughly two fifths seen once. The sample consisted of glioma tissue, nonneoplastic brain tissue, or PBMCs (not recorded which). The receptor was derived from a human donor with low-grade glioma or glioblastoma, undergoing nonglioma brain surgery, or in good health (not recorded which).

The CDR3 DNA reads TGCAGTGCTAGAGATAACAGGGGATCCTACGAGCAGTACTTC. Protein sequence: CSARDNRGSYEQYF. This chain links TRBV20-1 with TRBJ2-7; 7 bases fit TRBD1. The CDR3 runs to 14 residues. The V and J ends lost 0 bases and 1 base, in that order; junction bases with no gene match: 3. Germline V gene data show CDR1 as DFQATT and CDR2 as SNEGSKA (reference sequence).